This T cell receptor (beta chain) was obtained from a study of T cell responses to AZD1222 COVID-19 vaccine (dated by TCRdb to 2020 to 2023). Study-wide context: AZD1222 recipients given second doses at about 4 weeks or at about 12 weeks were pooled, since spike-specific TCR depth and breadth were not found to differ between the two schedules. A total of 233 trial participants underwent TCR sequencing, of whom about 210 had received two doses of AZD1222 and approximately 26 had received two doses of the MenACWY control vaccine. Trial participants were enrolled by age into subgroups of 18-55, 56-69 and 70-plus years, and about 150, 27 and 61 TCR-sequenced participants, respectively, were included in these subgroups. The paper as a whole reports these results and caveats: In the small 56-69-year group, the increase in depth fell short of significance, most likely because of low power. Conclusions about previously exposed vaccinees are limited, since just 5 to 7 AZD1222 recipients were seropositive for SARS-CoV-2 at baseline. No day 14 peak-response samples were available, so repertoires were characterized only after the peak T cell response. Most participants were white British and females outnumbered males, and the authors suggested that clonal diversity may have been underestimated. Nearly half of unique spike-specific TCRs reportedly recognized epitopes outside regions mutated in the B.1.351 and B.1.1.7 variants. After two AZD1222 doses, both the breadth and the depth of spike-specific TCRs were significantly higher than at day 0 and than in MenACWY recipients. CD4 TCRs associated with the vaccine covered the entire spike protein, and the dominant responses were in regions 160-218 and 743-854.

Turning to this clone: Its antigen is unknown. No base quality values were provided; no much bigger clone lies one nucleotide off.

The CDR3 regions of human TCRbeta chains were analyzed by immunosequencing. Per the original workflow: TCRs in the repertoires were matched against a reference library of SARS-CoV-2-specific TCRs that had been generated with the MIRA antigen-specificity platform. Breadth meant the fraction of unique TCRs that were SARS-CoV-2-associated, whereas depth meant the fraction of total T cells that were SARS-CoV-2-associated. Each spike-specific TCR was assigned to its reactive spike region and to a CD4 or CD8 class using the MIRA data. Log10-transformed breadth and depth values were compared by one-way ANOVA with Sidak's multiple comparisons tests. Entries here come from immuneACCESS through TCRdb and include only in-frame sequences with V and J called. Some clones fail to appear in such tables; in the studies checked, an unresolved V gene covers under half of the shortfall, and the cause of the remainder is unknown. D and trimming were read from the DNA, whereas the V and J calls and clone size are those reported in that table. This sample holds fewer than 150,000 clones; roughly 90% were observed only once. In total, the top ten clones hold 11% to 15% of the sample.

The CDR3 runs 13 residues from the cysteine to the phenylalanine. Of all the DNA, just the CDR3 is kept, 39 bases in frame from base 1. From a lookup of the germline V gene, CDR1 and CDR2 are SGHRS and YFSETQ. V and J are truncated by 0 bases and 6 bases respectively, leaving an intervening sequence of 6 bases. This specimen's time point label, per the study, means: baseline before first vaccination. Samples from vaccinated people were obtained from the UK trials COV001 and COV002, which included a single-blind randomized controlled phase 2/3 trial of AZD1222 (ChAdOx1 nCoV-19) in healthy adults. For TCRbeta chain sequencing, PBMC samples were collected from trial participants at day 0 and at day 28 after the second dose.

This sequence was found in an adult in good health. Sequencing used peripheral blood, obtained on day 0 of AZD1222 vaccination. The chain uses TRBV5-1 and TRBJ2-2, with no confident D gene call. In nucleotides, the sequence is TGCGCCAGCAGCTTGGAGGGATCCGGGGAGCTGTTTTTT. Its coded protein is CASSLEGSGELFF.